These T cell receptor beta chains were read from a single sample in a study of T-cell memory formation after mild COVID-19. TCRdb independently ran MiXCR on the 5' RACE reads; one entry per CDR3 protein. This table has 390,000 or so distinct CDR3 sequences, approximately 16% appearing once. Sequences were obtained from PBMCs or a T cell subset sorted from them (not recorded which). These receptors all stem from a man aged 18 to 30 who had mild COVID-19 (a few samples of this study predate the infection). Cell type and time point are not known. CDR3s include the opening cysteine and the closing phenylalanine or tryptophan. Each record gives: D gene, V gene, clone size, J gene, CDR3 DNA, CDR3 protein. The D gene is left open where the match is weak. Clone size appears in some rows only: once, few, many, or a class for an expanded clone.

>TRBD1|TRBV30|NA|TRBJ1-3
TGTGCCTGGAGTGGCAGTCCCGGGACAGGGGCTGGAAACACCATATATTTT
CAWSGSPGTGAGNTIYF
>TRBD1|TRBV11-2|NA|TRBJ2-1
TGTGCCAGCAGCTCGTGGGGGGACAGGGGGAATGAGCAGTTCTTC
CASSSWGDRGNEQFF
>NA|TRBV12-3/TRBV12-4|few|TRBJ1-1
TGTGCCAGCAGTTTAGTAGGGGCCCCGCCCACTGAAGCTTTCTTT
CASSLVGAPPTEAFF
>TRBD2|TRBV3-1|NA|TRBJ2-3
TGTGCCAGCAGCCAAGAAGGAACTAGCGGGAGAAGGCAAGATACGCAGTATTTT
CASSQEGTSGRRQDTQYF
>NA|TRBV23-1|NA|TRBJ2-5
TGCGCCAGCAGCCCTCGGCGGGAAGGGAACCAAGAGACCCAGTACTTC
CASSPRREGNQETQYF
>NA|TRBV7-2|NA|TRBJ1-2
TGTGCCAGCAGCCAGATCCGTTCCGCGGGGGGCTACACCTTC
CASSQIRSAGGYTF
>NA|TRBV20-1|NA|TRBJ2-2
TGCAGTGCTAGAGGAGCTGGTAACGCCGGGGAGCTGTTTTTT
CSARGAGNAGELFF
>NA|TRBV7-2|few|TRBJ1-5
TGTGCCAGCAGCTCAGCCCCACGCCAGCCCCAGCATTTT
CASSSAPRQPQHF
>NA|TRBV5-1|many|TRBJ1-2
TGTGCCAGCAGCTTAGCGGGGAACTATGGCTACACCTTC
CASSLAGNYGYTF
>NA|TRBV7-9|few|TRBJ1-1
TGTGCCAGCAGCTATACGTCATATGAAGCTTTCTTT
CASSYTSYEAFF
>NA|TRBV24-1|NA|TRBJ2-3
TGTGCCACCAGTGATCCGCCGCGGGATACGCAGTATTTT
CATSDPPRDTQYF
>TRBD1|TRBV9|NA|TRBJ1-1
TGTGCCAGCAGCGAAACTACAGGGGGGAACACTGAAGCTTTCTTT
CASSETTGGNTEAFF
>NA|TRBV23-1|NA|TRBJ1-5
TGCGCCACTCCGCGTCGGAGCAATCAGCCCCAGCATTTT
CATPRRSNQPQHF
>TRBD1|TRBV11-2|few|TRBJ1-1
TGTGCCAGCAGCTTAGAGGGGGCACTACAGGGGCCGGACACTGAAGCTTTCTTT
CASSLEGALQGPDTEAFF
>TRBD1|TRBV5-1|few|TRBJ2-3
TGCGCCAGCAGCTTGACCGGGACAGGGGGAAACACAGATACGCAGTATTTT
CASSLTGTGGNTDTQYF
>NA|TRBV4-2|NA|TRBJ2-2
TGTGCCAGCAGCCAACCGAACGGGGCCGAGAACACCGGGGAGCTGTTTTTT
CASSQPNGAENTGELFF
>TRBD2|TRBV5-1|NA|TRBJ2-1
TGCGCCAGCAGCCCTCAGACTAGCGGGACGGGGGATGAGCAGTTCTTC
CASSPQTSGTGDEQFF
>NA|TRBV12-3/TRBV12-4|NA|TRBJ2-5
TGTGCCAGCAGTTCTAGGCTGGGTGATGGAGAGACCCAGTACTTC
CASSSRLGDGETQYF
>NA|TRBV4-2|few|TRBJ1-3
TGTGCCAGCAGCCAAGGGCGAGGCTCTGGAAACACCATATATTTT
CASSQGRGSGNTIYF
>NA|TRBV20-1|NA|TRBJ1-4
TGCAGTGCGGACTCAGGGGATAATGAAAAACTGTTTTTT
CSADSGDNEKLFF
>NA|TRBV29-1|NA|TRBJ1-1
TGCAGCGTTGGGTCCGCCTCGAACACTGAAGCTTTCTTT
CSVGSASNTEAFF
>TRBD1|TRBV7-3|NA|TRBJ1-2
TGTGCCAGCAGCCGCGGACAGGCATATGGCTACACCTTC
CASSRGQAYGYTF
>NA|TRBV7-9|once|TRBJ2-7
TGTGCCAGCAGCATCGCCACGAACATACCTCGTTTC
CASSIATNIPRF
>NA|TRBV29-1|NA|TRBJ2-1
TGCAGCGTCGACGCAGGCGGCAATGAGCAGTTCTTC
CSVDAGGNEQFF
>NA|TRBV4-1|NA|TRBJ1-5
TGCGCCAGCAGCCAAGAGGTTGGTCAGCCCCAGCATTTT
CASSQEVGQPQHF
>TRBD2|TRBV20-1|NA|TRBJ2-5
TGCAGTGCCTGGGGGCTAGCGGGGGGAAGTAGACAGGCCAAAGAGACCCAGTACTTC
CSAWGLAGGSRQAKETQYF
>NA|TRBV7-9|few|TRBJ2-7
TGTGCCAGCAGTCCTACCGACCGCTACGAGCAGTACTTC
CASSPTDRYEQYF
>TRBD1|TRBV6-5|NA|TRBJ1-5
TGTGCCAGCAGTTGGGGCAGGGGGGTGAATCAGCCCCAGCATTTT
CASSWGRGVNQPQHF
>TRBD1|TRBV5-1|NA|TRBJ2-5
TGCGCCAGCAGCTTATCCGAGACAGGGGGAGAGACCCAGTACTTC
CASSLSETGGETQYF
>NA|TRBV7-9|NA|TRBJ2-1
TGTGCCAGCAGCGCAGAGACAGGAACTGAGCAGTTCTTC
CASSAETGTEQFF
>NA|TRBV6-2/TRBV6-3|NA|TRBJ2-7
TGTGCCAGCAGTTACTTGGACCGGCGTGGAGGGCAGTACTTC
CASSYLDRRGGQYF
>TRBD1|TRBV7-9|few|TRBJ2-5
TGTGCCAGCAGCTTCCCGACAGGGAAGAAAGAGACCCAGTACTTC
CASSFPTGKKETQYF
>NA|TRBV12-3/TRBV12-4|few|TRBJ2-1
TGTGCCAGCAGCTTTGGCGCGGTACGGGATGAGCAGTTCTTC
CASSFGAVRDEQFF
>TRBD1|TRBV20-1|NA|TRBJ1-1
TGCAGTAGCATTGGGACAGCGAACATGAACACTGAAGCTTTCTTT
CSSIGTANMNTEAFF
>TRBD2|TRBV7-2|few|TRBJ2-1
TGTGCCAGCAGCTACACCGGGACTAGAGGGCCACATGAGCAGTTCTTC
CASSYTGTRGPHEQFF
>NA|TRBV11-2|NA|TRBJ2-1
TGTGCCAGCAGCTCGGAACCCTCCTACAATGAGCAGTTCTTC
CASSSEPSYNEQFF
>NA|TRBV7-3|NA|TRBJ2-5
TGTGCCAGCAGCTTAGGGGTAACCGGGACTGCCCAAGAGACCCAGTACTTC
CASSLGVTGTAQETQYF
>NA|TRBV5-1|NA|TRBJ2-3
TGCGCCAGCAGCCACGAGGATACGCAGTATTTT
CASSHEDTQYF
>TRBD1|TRBV5-1|few|TRBJ2-2
TGCGCCAGCGCAACCTACAGGGGTACCGGGGAGCTGTTTTTT
CASATYRGTGELFF
>TRBD1|TRBV9|NA|TRBJ2-7
TGTGCCAGCAGCGTAGGTGGGACAGGGTCGTACGAGCAGTACTTC
CASSVGGTGSYEQYF
>NA|TRBV7-2|NA|TRBJ1-2
TGTGCCAGCAGCCTACTAGGGACGGACCACACCTTC
CASSLLGTDHTF
>TRBD2|TRBV4-3|NA|TRBJ2-1
TGCGCCAGCAGCTACGGGGCGGGGGGCAGGGAGCAGTTCTTC
CASSYGAGGREQFF